These 20 T cell receptor beta chains were all obtained from the same sample, sequenced in a study of cytomegalovirus exposure and HLA in healthy donors. PCR involved 60 Vbeta and 13 Jbeta primers. Profiling relied on immunoSEQ multiplex PCR, and the TCRdb table lists in-frame clones only, not all of them. The sample has a few hundred thousand clones; about 80% are singletons. The specimen sequenced was PBMCs. These receptors were obtained from a girl aged 2 to 9 in good health and CMV-seronegative.

The CDR3 protein is CASSPRAGQAYEQYF. DNA of the CDR3: TGTGCCAGCAGCCCAAGAGCGGGACAGGCCTACGAGCAGTACTTC. The J gene is TRBJ2-5, the V gene TRBV28; maybe TRBD1 (8 bases). The J call may be in error: the DNA end matches TRBJ2-7 better. In germline, CDR1 is MDHEN, CDR2 SYDVKM. This CDR3 is 15 amino acids long.

This clone is a singleton in its sample. The chain links TRBV6-5 to TRBJ1-5; tentative D call: TRBD1 (5 bases). This CDR3 has 13 residues. Trimming left V 2 bases short and J 5 bases short, with 7 bases between. Germline-derived CDR1 and CDR2 are MNHEY and SVGAGI. Here the CDR3 reads CASSYQGDQPQHF. In DNA, the CDR3 is TGTGCCAGCAGTTACCAGGGTGATCAGCCCCAGCATTTT.

This clone appeared a few times. This sequence joins TRBV6-5 and TRBJ2-1, with TRBD2 as a possible D gene (6 bases). This CDR3 region has 15 residues. In germline, CDR1 is MNHEY, CDR2 SVGAGI. Trimming pared 6 bases from V and 9 bases from J, leaving 21 bases between. The CDR3, as DNA: TGTGCCAGCAGGGGGGGTGGGACTTTCAGGAGTGAGCAGTTCTTC. Translated: CASRGGGTFRSEQFF.

This clone was seen more than once but under ten times. The V and J genes are TRBV5-1 and TRBJ2-1, with 9 bases lining up with TRBD1. Trimming took 4 bases from V and 6 from J; bases not matched to a gene: 2. The CDR3 sequence is 13 residues long. The germline CDR1 and CDR2 sequences are SGHRS and YFSETQ. CDR3 nucleotide sequence: TGCGCCAGCAGCACGGGACAGGGCAATGAGCAGTTCTTC. Residues: CASSTGQGNEQFF.

The chain carries TRBV29-1 and TRBJ2-3; 8 nucleotides line up with TRBD1. Germline V CDR1 and CDR2: SQVTM, ANQGSEA. J lost 3 bases, V lost 7 bases, and 9 bases had no gene match. The CDR3 loop spans 14 amino acids. This CDR3 is CSAYRGVGTDTQYF. DNA for the CDR3: TGCAGCGCCTACAGGGGGGTTGGGACAGATACGCAGTATTTT.

In this sample, this clone turned up once. This chain links TRBV13 with TRBJ2-7; 8 bases map to TRBD1. Germline V CDR1 and CDR2: PRHDT, FYEKMQ (reference sequence). Trimming cost V 5 bases and J 4 bases; bases outside gene matches: 16. The CDR3 contains 17 residues. CDR3 nucleotides: TGTGCCAGCAGCGGGGATGGATCAGGGGGCGACAGATACGAGCAGTACTTC. Translated, it gives CASSGDGSGGDRYEQYF.

This sequence joins TRBV9 and TRBJ2-1; the match to TRBD2 covers 8 bases. This CDR3 is built from 13 residues. In germline, CDR1 is SGDLS, CDR2 YYNGEE. V trimming: 7 bases; J trimming: 6 bases; junction bases outside the gene matches: 6. CDR3 sequence: CASSAGGFNEQFF. Written as DNA, the CDR3 is TGTGCCAGCTCCGCGGGGGGCTTCAATGAGCAGTTCTTC. The complete variable domain, with remaining parts taken from reference TRBV9 and TRBJ2-1, reads DSGVTQTPKHLITATGQRVTLRCSPRSGDLSVYWYQQSLDQGLQFLIQYYNGEERAKGNILERFSAQQFPDLHSELNLSSLELGDSALYFCASSAGGFNEQFFGPGTRLTVL.

As concerns this clone: Germline is not matched at one junction end, which may reflect a read error. The V gene is TRBV7-9, the J gene TRBJ2-7; D not resolved. CDR1 is SEHNR, CDR2 FQNEAQ, per germline (reference sequence). The CDR3 covers 15 residues. In DNA form, the CDR3 reads TGTTCCAGCAGCTTAGGAGCGTACGTCTCCTACGAGCAGTACTTC. This translates into CSSSLGAYVSYEQYF.

CDR3 nucleotide sequence: TGTGCCAGCAGTTACTCGAACGGAGCCAATCAGCCCCAGCATTTT. It is translated as CASSYSNGANQPQHF. The chain has TRBV6-5 and TRBJ1-5; D remains ambiguous. CDR3 size: 15 residues. Trimming pared 0 bases from V and 3 bases from J, leaving 9 bases between. CDR1 and CDR2 from the germline V gene are MNHEY and SVGAGI.

The gene calls are TRBV5-1 and TRBJ1-6; a possible D gene is TRBD1 (5 bases). The CDR3 runs 14 residues. Germline V gives CDR1 SGHRS, CDR2 YFSETQ. V was shortened by 5 bases and J by 4 bases, with 10 bases between the two germline ends. The CDR3 protein is CASRGEDYNSPLHF. As DNA, the CDR3 is TGCGCCAGCAGGGGGGAGGATTATAATTCACCCCTCCACTTT.

This clone was seen a single time. The genes are TRBV27 and TRBJ2-7, with D maybe TRBD2 (6 bases). Trimming removed 6 bases from V and 0 bases from J, with 21 bases in between. Germline CDR1 and CDR2: MNHEY and SMNVEV (reference sequence). This CDR3 contains 17 residues. Here the CDR3 DNA reads TGTGCCAGCAGCCGAAGTATCGGGGGAAGATCCTCCTACGAGCAGTACTTC. Translated: CASSRSIGGRSSYEQYF.

This rearrangement joins TRBV28 to TRBJ1-5, with D possibly TRBD1 on 5 matching bases. Trimming removed 6 bases at V and 0 bases at J, with 21 bases between. CDR1 is MDHEN, CDR2 SYDVKM, per germline. This CDR3 contains 18 residues. CDR3 nucleotides: TGTGCCAGCAGCCCGTCCTATGGAGGGGTTTATAGCAATCAGCCCCAGCATTTT. Its translation: CASSPSYGGVYSNQPQHF.

The chain is built from TRBV5-1 and TRBJ1-2; D unresolved. This CDR3 has 13 amino acids. The V end was cut by 2 bases, the J end by 7 bases, with 12 bases between. Germline V gives CDR1 SGHRS, CDR2 YFSETQ. The CDR3 sequence is CASSFGEISGYTF. The CDR3 DNA follows: TGCGCCAGCAGCTTCGGGGAAATCAGTGGCTACACCTTC.

This sequence joins TRBV25-1 and TRBJ2-3; D unresolved. CDR1 is MGHDK, CDR2 SYGVNS, per germline. The CDR3 loop spans 17 amino acids. V was cut by 3 bases and J by 8 bases, with 24 bases left in between. The CDR3 DNA reads as TGTGCCAGCAGTGATACGTTGGCAGTTCCTAGTATGGGTACGCAGTATTTT. This gives the protein CASSDTLAVPSMGTQYF.

The chain links TRBV6-5 to TRBJ2-7; 8 positions agree with TRBD1. The J segment lost 4 bases and the V segment lost 6 bases, leaving 11 bases of the junction unmatched. The length of the CDR3 is 15 residues. Germline V CDR1 and CDR2: MNHEY, SVGAGI. CDR3 nucleotide sequence: TGTGCCAGCAGGGTCCGGACAGGGAATTGGTACGAGCAGTACTTC. It yields the protein CASRVRTGNWYEQYF.

In its sample, this clone was seen a few times. CDR3 DNA: TGTGCCAGCACGAAGGACAGGGCGAACACCGGGGAGCTGTTTTTT. Protein product: CASTKDRANTGELFF. The rearrangement uses TRBV2 and TRBJ2-2; 8 nucleotides match TRBD1. This CDR3 region has 15 residues. With V trimmed by 7 bases and J by 0 bases, 4 bases remained unmatched. Germline CDR1 SNHLY, CDR2 FYNNEI.

The CDR3 here is CASSLPDRMNTEAFF. The CDR3 region has the DNA TGTGCCAGCAGTTTACCTGACAGAATGAACACTGAAGCTTTCTTT. The chain links TRBV28 to TRBJ1-1; D is possibly TRBD1 (5 bases). Germline lookup yields CDR1 MDHEN and CDR2 SYDVKM. V was cut by 2 bases and J by 0 bases, with 10 bases left in between. This CDR3 comprises 15 residues. Based on the CDR3 plus reference TRBV28 and TRBJ1-1, the full variable domain is DVKVTQSSRYLVKRTGEKVFLECVQDMDHENMFWYRQDPGLGLRLIYFSYDVKMKEKGDIPEGYSVSREKKERFSLILESASTNQTSMYLCASSLPDRMNTEAFFGQGTRLTVV.

This rearrangement joins TRBV28 to TRBJ1-6, with D uncertain. The germline V gene encodes CDR1 MDHEN and CDR2 SYDVKM. V was pared by 6 bases and J by 5 bases, with 2 bases between. The length of the CDR3 is 11 residues. The CDR3 sequence is CASSDNSPLHF. The DNA of the CDR3 is TGTGCCAGCAGCGATAATTCACCCCTCCACTTT.

This clone was seen only a few times. This chain joins TRBV19 and TRBJ2-5, with TRBD1 identical over 9 bases. The J call is uncertain, as TRBJ2-7 better fits the DNA end. The germline V gene encodes CDR1 LNHDA and CDR2 SQIVND (reference sequence). The CDR3 loop spans 15 amino acids. Here the CDR3 reads CASSANRDRDHEQYF. The CDR3 DNA reads TGTGCCAGTAGTGCCAACCGGGACAGGGACCACGAGCAGTACTTC.

V usage is TRBV25-1 and J usage is TRBJ2-1; tentatively, D is TRBD1 (6 bases). V lost 3 bases, J lost 4 bases, and 19 bases lay in between. Germline V lookup: CDR1 MGHDK, CDR2 SYGVNS. This CDR3 spans 17 amino acids. The CDR3 DNA is TGTGCCAGCAGTGACCGCTTGGACAGCAGAAATTACAATGAGCAGTTCTTC. This codes for CASSDRLDSRNYNEQFF. The entire variable domain, with the rest obtained from reference TRBV25-1 and TRBJ2-1, is as follows: EADIYQTPRYLVIGTGKKITLECSQTMGHDKMYWYQQDPGMELHLIHYSYGVNSTEKGDLSSESTVSRIRTEHFPLTLESARPSHTSQYLCASSDRLDSRNYNEQFFGPGTRLTVL.